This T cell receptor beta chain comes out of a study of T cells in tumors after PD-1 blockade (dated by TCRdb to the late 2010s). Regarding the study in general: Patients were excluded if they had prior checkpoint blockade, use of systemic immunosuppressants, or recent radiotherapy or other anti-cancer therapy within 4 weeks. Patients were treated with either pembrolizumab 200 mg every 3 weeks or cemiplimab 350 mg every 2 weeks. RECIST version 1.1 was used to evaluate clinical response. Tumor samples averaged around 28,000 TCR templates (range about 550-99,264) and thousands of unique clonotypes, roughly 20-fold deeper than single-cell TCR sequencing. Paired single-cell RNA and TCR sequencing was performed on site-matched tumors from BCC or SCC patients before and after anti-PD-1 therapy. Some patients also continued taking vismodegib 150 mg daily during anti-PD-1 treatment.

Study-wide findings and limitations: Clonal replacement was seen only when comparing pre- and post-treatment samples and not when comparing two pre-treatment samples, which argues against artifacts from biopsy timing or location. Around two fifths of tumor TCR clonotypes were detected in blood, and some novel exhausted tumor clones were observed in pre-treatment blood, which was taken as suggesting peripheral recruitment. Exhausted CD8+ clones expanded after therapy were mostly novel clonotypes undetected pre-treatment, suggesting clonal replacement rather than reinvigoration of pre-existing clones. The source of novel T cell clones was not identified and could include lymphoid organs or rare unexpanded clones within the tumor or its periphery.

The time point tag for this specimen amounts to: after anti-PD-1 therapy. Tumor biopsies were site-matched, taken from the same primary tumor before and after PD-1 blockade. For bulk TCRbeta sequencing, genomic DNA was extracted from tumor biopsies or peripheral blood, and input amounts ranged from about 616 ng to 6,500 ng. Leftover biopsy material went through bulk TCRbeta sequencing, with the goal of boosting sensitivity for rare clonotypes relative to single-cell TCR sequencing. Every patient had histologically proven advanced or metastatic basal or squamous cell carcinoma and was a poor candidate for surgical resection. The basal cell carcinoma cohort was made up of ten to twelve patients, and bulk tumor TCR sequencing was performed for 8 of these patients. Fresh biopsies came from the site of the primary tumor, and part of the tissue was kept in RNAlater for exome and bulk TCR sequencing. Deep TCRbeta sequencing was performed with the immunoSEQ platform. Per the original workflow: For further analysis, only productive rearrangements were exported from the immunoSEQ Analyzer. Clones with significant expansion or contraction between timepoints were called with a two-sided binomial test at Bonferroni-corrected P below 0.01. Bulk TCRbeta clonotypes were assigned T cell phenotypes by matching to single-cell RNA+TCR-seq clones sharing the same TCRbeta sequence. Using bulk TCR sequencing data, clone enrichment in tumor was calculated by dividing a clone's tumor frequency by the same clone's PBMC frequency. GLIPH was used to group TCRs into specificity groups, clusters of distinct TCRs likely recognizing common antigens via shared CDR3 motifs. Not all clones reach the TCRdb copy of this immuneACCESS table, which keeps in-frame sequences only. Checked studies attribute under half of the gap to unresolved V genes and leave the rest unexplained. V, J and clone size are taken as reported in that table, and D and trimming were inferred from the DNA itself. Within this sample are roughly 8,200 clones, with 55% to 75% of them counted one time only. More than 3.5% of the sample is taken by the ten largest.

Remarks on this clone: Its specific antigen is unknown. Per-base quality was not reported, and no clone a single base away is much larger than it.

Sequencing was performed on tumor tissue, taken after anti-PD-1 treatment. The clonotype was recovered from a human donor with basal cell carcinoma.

The CDR3 region has the sequence CASSVVRDIGNTIYF. The nucleotides read TGTGCCAGCAGCGTAGTCCGGGACATCGGAAACACCATATATTTT. The rearrangement combines TRBV9 with TRBJ1-3; possibly the D gene is TRBD1, per 6 matching bases. The CDR3 contains 15 residues, cysteine and phenylalanine counted. Only CDR3 DNA is held: 45 bases, read in frame from base 1. Based on the germline V gene, the CDR1 and CDR2 sequences are SGDLS and YYNGEE. V loses 0 bases, J loses 4 bases, and the germline ends lie 11 bases apart.